The 23 T cell receptor beta chains below all came from one sample that was sequenced in a study of blood T cell repertoires in COVID-19 (dated by TCRdb to 2019 to 2021). Preparation of the library involved the immunoSEQ multiplex PCR assay. What TCRdb holds here is the immuneACCESS table cut down to in-frame rearrangements. Part of the clones is not present; checked against another copy, under half of the missing clones reflect an unresolved V gene, and the others are unexplained. This sample is represented by about 220,000 clones; 80% to 85% of them were singletons. Jointly, the top ten make up 4% to 6% of the sample. The sample was peripheral blood. These receptor sequences come from a woman aged 55-70 years who had recovered from COVID-19.

V is TRBV7-9 and J is TRBJ1-3; D is uncertain. The CDR3 has 14 residues. The germline V gene has CDR1 SEHNR and CDR2 FQNEAQ (reference sequence). Trimming took off 3 bases at V and 0 bases at J, with 6 bases between the two ends. CDR3: CASSFGLSGNTIYF. The CDR3 DNA is TGTGCCAGCAGCTTTGGACTCTCTGGAAACACCATATATTTT.

This clone was counted between two and nine times. V gene TRBV2 combines with J gene TRBJ2-6; 8 bases match TRBD2. This CDR3 is 17 amino acids long. Germline values: CDR1 SNHLY, CDR2 FYNNEI. Unmatched junction bases numbered 3, after V lost 0 bases and J lost 2 bases. In nucleotides, the CDR3 is TGTGCCAGCAGTGAAGCACCGGGGGGGGCTGGGGCCAACGTCCTGACTTTC. This encodes CASSEAPGGAGANVLTF.

The chain recombines TRBV5-1 with TRBJ1-1, with D perhaps matching TRBD1 (6 bases). V was clipped by 5 bases and J by 6 bases, with 20 bases between them. CDR1 and CDR2 from the germline V gene are SGHRS and YFSETQ. The CDR3 is made up of 15 amino acids. CDR3 residues: CASRGRDTGMAEAFF. DNA of the CDR3: TGCGCCAGCAGAGGCCGGGATACAGGGATGGCTGAAGCTTTCTTT.

The chain couples TRBV2 to TRBJ2-3; 8 positions match TRBD2. V was pared by 8 bases and J by 5 bases, with 9 bases of the junction left unmatched. This CDR3 comprises 14 residues. Per the germline V gene, CDR1 is SNHLY and CDR2 is FYNNEI. The CDR3 bases are TGTGCCAGCCCCCGGGGGGGGGCAGGAGATACGCAGTATTTT. Its protein product is CASPRGGAGDTQYF.

V and J are TRBV5-4 and TRBJ2-2, with 10 bases aligning to TRBD2. The length of the CDR3 is 16 residues. In germline, CDR1 is SGHNT, CDR2 YYREEE (reference sequence). V dropped 0 bases and J dropped 6; count of bases not matched to a gene: 5. The DNA of the CDR3 is TGTGCCAGCAGCTTGGTGGCTAGCGGGGGCTCCGGGGAGCTGTTTTTT. Amino acids: CASSLVASGGSGELFF. Looking up the rest from reference TRBV5-4 and TRBJ2-2 gives the full variable domain: ETGVTQSPTHLIKTRGQQVTLRCSSQSGHNTVSWYQQALGQGPQFIFQYYREEENGRGNFPPRFSGLQFPNYSSELNVNALELDDSALYLCASSLVASGGSGELFFGEGSRLTVL.

This chain uses TRBV12-3 or TRBV12-4 with TRBJ2-1; the match to TRBD2 covers 7 bases. CDR3 size: 13 residues. Trimming removed 5 bases from V and 2 bases from J; junction bases left unmatched: 0. The chain's CDR3 is CASSSGAYNEQFF. The CDR3 DNA reads TGTGCCAGCAGTAGCGGGGCCTACAATGAGCAGTTCTTC.

The gene calls are TRBV19 and TRBJ2-5, with no clear D. The germline V and J ends were trimmed by 8 bases and 5 bases, with 18 bases remaining between them. Germline V gene lookup returns CDR1 LNHDA and CDR2 SQIVND (reference sequence). CDR3 length: 14 residues. This chain's CDR3 is CASCPGYRSETQYF. DNA for the CDR3: TGTGCCAGTTGCCCAGGCTACCGGTCGGAGACCCAGTACTTC. The full variable domain, completed using reference TRBV19 and TRBJ2-5, is DGGITQSPKYLFRKEGQNVTLSCEQNLNHDAMYWYRQDPGQGLRLIYYSQIVNDFQKGDIAEGYSVSREKKESFPLTVTSAQKNPTAFYLCASCPGYRSETQYFGPGTRLLVL.

The CDR3 sequence: CAISNDRGANEQYF. The CDR3, as DNA: TGTGCCATCAGTAATGACAGGGGGGCCAACGAGCAGTACTTC. The V gene is TRBV10-3, the J gene TRBJ2-7; 9 nucleotides agree with TRBD1. Germline assignment: CDR1 ENHRY and CDR2 SYGVKD. Losses at the gene ends were 5 bases for V and 5 bases for J; bases not matched to a gene: 7. The CDR3 is 14 residues long.

The CDR3 protein is CASSQDPRGTEAFF. The CDR3, as DNA: TGTGCCAGCAGCCAAGATCCCAGGGGGACTGAAGCTTTCTTT. The chain employs TRBV4-2 and TRBJ1-1, with 7 bases fitting TRBD1. This CDR3 region has 14 residues. J gave up 5 bases and V 0 bases, and 3 bases lay outside the gene matches. The germline V gene encodes CDR1 LGHNA and CDR2 YNFKEQ.

The chain combines TRBV6-5 with TRBJ1-5, with D tentatively TRBD1 (5 bases). This CDR3 is built from 12 residues. The germline gives CDR1 MNHEY, CDR2 SVGAGI. Trimming left V 7 bases short and J 11 bases short, with 15 bases between. The CDR3 is CASTMTARTQHF. DNA for the CDR3: TGTGCCAGCACCATGACAGCACGGACCCAGCATTTT.

The chain combines TRBV20-1 with TRBJ1-1, with D unclear. The CDR3 runs 11 residues. The germline gives CDR1 DFQATT, CDR2 SNEGSKA (reference sequence). Trimming stripped 3 bases from V and 1 base from J, with 3 bases between. CDR3 loop: CSARANTEAFF. Written as DNA, the CDR3 is TGCAGTGCTAGGGCGAACACTGAAGCTTTCTTT.

V is TRBV10-1 and J is TRBJ2-2; D ambiguous. CDR1 and CDR2 (germline): WNHNN, SYGVQD (reference sequence). This CDR3 contains 14 residues. V was clipped by 2 bases and J by 5 bases, with 9 bases between them. CDR3 DNA: TGCGCCAGCAGTGAGCTCCCTATTACCGGGGAGCTGTTTTTT. It yields the protein CASSELPITGELFF.

The chain links TRBV2 to TRBJ2-4; 7 bases fit TRBD1. The CDR3 contains 13 residues. Trimming cost V 6 bases and J 7 bases; bases outside gene matches: 6. Per germline, CDR1 SNHLY and CDR2 FYNNEI. The CDR3 reads CASRQGLYNIQYF. The CDR3 DNA reads as TGTGCCAGCAGACAGGGGTTGTACAACATTCAGTACTTC.

The genes are TRBV7-9 and TRBJ1-4; D may be TRBD1 (5 bases). V shed 5 bases and J shed 8 bases, with 15 bases lying between them. The CDR3 runs 14 residues. The V gene's germline CDR1 is SEHNR and CDR2 FQNEAQ (reference sequence). This CDR3 is CASSRGGGDEKLFF. DNA of the CDR3: TGTGCCAGCAGCCGTGGAGGAGGGGACGAAAAACTGTTTTTT.

The V gene is TRBV5-6, the J gene TRBJ2-5; D is perhaps TRBD2 (5 bases). Trimming removed 3 bases from V and 2 bases from J, with 14 bases in between. The CDR3 totals 15 residues. The germline gives CDR1 SGHDT, CDR2 YYEEEE. CDR3 region: CASSSAREAQETQYF. The CDR3 DNA sequence: TGTGCCAGCAGCTCGGCCCGGGAAGCACAAGAGACCCAGTACTTC.

This chain connects TRBV23-1 to TRBJ1-1, with 11 positions matching TRBD1. TRBV23-1 is given ORF status, its function remaining uncertain. V lost 8 bases and J lost 7; bases outside the gene matches: 15. CDR3 length: 16 residues. CDR3 protein: CASVGQGETGCLEAFF. CDR3 sequence (DNA): TGCGCCAGCGTGGGACAGGGGGAAACGGGTTGTCTTGAAGCTTTCTTT.

The gene calls are TRBV6-4 and TRBJ2-3, with 10 bases lining up with TRBD2. The germline V gene has CDR1 MRHNA and CDR2 SNTAGT. The V segment lost 3 bases and the J segment 5 bases; nucleotides outside the gene matches: 5. The CDR3 runs 15 residues. CDR3 DNA sequence: TGTGCCAGCAGTGAGACTAGCGGGCCCGGAGATACGCAGTATTTT. Amino acids: CASSETSGPGDTQYF.

V gene TRBV6-5 combines with J gene TRBJ1-5; 8 nucleotides match TRBD1. Germline CDR1 and CDR2: MNHEY and SVGAGI. J gave up 6 bases and V 4 bases, and 5 bases lay outside the gene matches. This CDR3 is built from 14 residues. CDR3 amino acids: CASSLDRVGQPQHF. CDR3 DNA: TGTGCCAGCAGTTTGGACAGGGTGGGTCAGCCCCAGCATTTT.

This chain connects TRBV9 to TRBJ2-5; a possible D gene is TRBD1 (5 bases). CDR3 length: 16 amino acids. The germline gives CDR1 SGDLS, CDR2 YYNGEE. V was clipped by 0 bases and J by 2 bases, with 14 bases between them. CDR3 in amino acids: CASSVGRRVVQETQYF. Here the CDR3 DNA reads TGTGCCAGCAGCGTAGGACGCAGGGTGGTGCAAGAGACCCAGTACTTC.

The V gene is TRBV27, the J gene TRBJ1-6; 7 bases agree with TRBD1. The CDR3 has 16 amino acids. With V trimmed by 4 bases and J by 7 bases, 10 bases remained unmatched. Germline V gives CDR1 MNHEY, CDR2 SMNVEV (reference sequence). The CDR3 nucleotides are TGTGCCAGCAGTTCTTACAGGGGTAGTAAGAATTCACCCCTCCACTTT. Translated: CASSSYRGSKNSPLHF.

The chain carries TRBV6-6 and TRBJ2-1; 8 nucleotides match TRBD2. The CDR3 is 15 amino acids. The V segment lost 4 bases and the J segment 3 bases; nucleotides outside the gene matches: 5. CDR1 is MNHNY and CDR2 is SVGAGI in the germline V gene (reference sequence). CDR3 in DNA: TGTGCCAGCAGTTTAGGACTAGCAAACTACAATGAGCAGTTCTTC. Translation gives CASSLGLANYNEQFF.

This clone was counted between two and nine times. V usage is TRBV5-5 and J usage is TRBJ2-5; unclear D gene. The germline V gene has CDR1 SGHKS and CDR2 YYEKEE (reference sequence). Trimming pared 3 bases from V and 5 bases from J, leaving 11 bases between. The CDR3 sequence is 13 residues long. The CDR3 nucleotides are TGTGCCAGCAGCTGGCCCCTTTCGGAGACCCAGTACTTC. Amino acid sequence: CASSWPLSETQYF. The complete variable domain, with remaining parts taken from reference TRBV5-5 and TRBJ2-5, reads DAGVTQSPTHLIKTRGQQVTLRCSPISGHKSVSWYQQVLGQGPQFIFQYYEKEERGRGNFPDRFSARQFPNYSSELNVNALLLGDSALYLCASSWPLSETQYFGPGTRLLVL.

This clone came up a few times. The chain combines TRBV7-9 with TRBJ1-2, with D maybe TRBD1 (5 bases). CDR3 length: 13 amino acids. V lost 3 bases, J lost 8 bases, and 13 bases lay in between. Germline CDR1 is SEHNR and CDR2 is FQNEAQ (reference sequence). This CDR3 is CASSLWEGQGYTF. The DNA of the CDR3 is TGTGCCAGCAGCTTGTGGGAGGGGCAAGGCTACACCTTC. The full variable domain, with the rest looked up from reference TRBV7-9 and TRBJ1-2, is DTGVSQNPRHKITKRGQNVTFRCDPISEHNRLYWYRQTLGQGPEFLTYFQNEAQLEKSRLLSDRFSAERPKGSFSTLEIQRTEQGDSAMYLCASSLWEGQGYTFGSGTRLTVV.